This T cell receptor beta chain was observed in a study of blood T cells in healthy people across ages. Study outcomes and limitations: Researchers report that TCR beta diversity correlated strongly with naive T cell percentage.

Sample-barcoded 5' priming and a J-beta primer mix drove a second PCR of about 7 to 11 cycles. TCRdb used MiXCR to reprocess the 5' RACE reads, holding one entry per CDR3 protein. The sample has approximately 770,000 distinct CDR3 sequences, 55% to 75% seen once. A note on this clonotype: Its cognate antigen is unknown.

The clonotype comes from a man aged 25 to 40 in good health. The sample taken for sequencing was blood.

CDR3 coding DNA: TGTGCCTGTGCTACAGGGGTAACTGAAGCTTTCTTT. Translated: CACATGVTEAFF. This sequence joins TRBV30 and TRBJ1-1; 7 positions agree with TRBD1. Germline CDR1 reads GTSNPN; CDR2 reads SVGIG (reference sequence). The CDR3 consists of 12 residues. V gave up 6 bases and J gave up 5 bases; unmatched junction bases: 6.